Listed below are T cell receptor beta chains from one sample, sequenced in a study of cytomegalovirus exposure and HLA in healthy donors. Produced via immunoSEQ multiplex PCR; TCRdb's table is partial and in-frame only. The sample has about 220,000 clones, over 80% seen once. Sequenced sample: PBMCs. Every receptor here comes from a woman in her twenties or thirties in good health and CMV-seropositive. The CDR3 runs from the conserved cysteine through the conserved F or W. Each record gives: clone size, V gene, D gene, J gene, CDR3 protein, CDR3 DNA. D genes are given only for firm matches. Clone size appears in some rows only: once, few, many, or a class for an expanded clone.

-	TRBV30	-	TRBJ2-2	CAWKASEAGELFF	TGTGCCTGGAAGGCTAGCGAGGCCGGGGAGCTGTTTTTT
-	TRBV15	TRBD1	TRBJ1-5	CATSSDRVEQPQHF	TGTGCCACCAGCAGTGACAGGGTAGAACAGCCCCAGCATTTT
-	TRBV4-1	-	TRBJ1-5	CASSQESFGARNQPQHF	TGCGCCAGCAGCCAAGAATCCTTCGGAGCGAGGAATCAGCCCCAGCATTTT
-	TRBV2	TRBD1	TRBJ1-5	CASSLDRVVQPQHF	TGTGCCAGCAGTCTAGACAGGGTAGTTCAGCCCCAGCATTTT
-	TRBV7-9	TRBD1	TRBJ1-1	CASSSGGQWNTEAFF	TGTGCCAGCAGCTCAGGGGGACAATGGAACACTGAAGCTTTCTTT
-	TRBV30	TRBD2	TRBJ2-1	CAWGAKRGYNEQFF	TGTGCCTGGGGGGCAAAGCGGGGTTACAATGAGCAGTTCTTC
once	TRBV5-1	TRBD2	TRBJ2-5	CASSRYGGLAEETQYF	TGCGCCAGCAGCCGGTACGGGGGACTAGCGGAAGAGACCCAGTACTTC
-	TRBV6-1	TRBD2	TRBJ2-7	CASSGRYSYEQYF	TGTGCCAGTTCCGGGAGGTACTCCTACGAGCAGTACTTC
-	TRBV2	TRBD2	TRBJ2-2	CASSPYSRLAGVGTGELFF	TGTGCCAGCAGCCCATATTCAAGACTAGCGGGAGTTGGCACCGGGGAGCTGTTTTTT
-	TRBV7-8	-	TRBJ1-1	CASSHVRVDAEAFF	TGTGCCAGCAGCCACGTAAGGGTGGACGCTGAAGCTTTCTTT
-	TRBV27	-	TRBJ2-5	CASSNGQQETQYF	TGTGCCAGCAGTAATGGACAGCAAGAGACCCAGTACTTC
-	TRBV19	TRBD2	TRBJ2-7	CATSGRAGYYEQYF	TGTGCTACTAGCGGGAGGGCCGGTTACTACGAGCAGTACTTC
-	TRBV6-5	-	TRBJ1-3	CASTQGLGAGNTIYF	TGTGCCAGCACCCAGGGTCTTGGTGCTGGAAACACCATATATTTT
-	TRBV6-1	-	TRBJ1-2	CASSEWGDIENYGYTF	TGTGCCAGCAGTGAATGGGGGGACATTGAAAACTATGGCTACACCTTC
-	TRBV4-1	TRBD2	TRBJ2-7	CASSQLAGGTYEQYF	TGCGCCAGCAGTCAACTAGCGGGAGGTACCTACGAGCAGTACTTC